Listed below are T cell receptor beta chains from one sample, sequenced in a study of T cell responses to AZD1222 COVID-19 vaccine. Profiling relied on immunoSEQ multiplex PCR, and the TCRdb table lists in-frame clones only, not all of them. This sample carries tens of thousands of clones, about three quarters of them seen once, and the ten largest clones take about 3.9%. The sample in question was peripheral blood, obtained on day 0 of AZD1222 vaccination. The receptor source for this set is an adult in good health. The conserved cysteine and the conserved F or W are not part of the CDR3 here. The D gene is left open where the match is weak.

V gene | D gene | CDR3 protein
TRBV6-5 | TRBD2 | ASSRGLVVDGEQY
TRBV6-5 | - | ASSLQGTVYNEQF
TRBV28 | - | ASRATGINTEAF
TRBV12-3/TRBV12-4 | - | ASSPGYHEAF
TRBV28 | TRBD1 | ASRTGGYEQY
TRBV23-1 | - | ARSTLNQPQH
TRBV7-8 | TRBD2 | ASSLGGGERGEQY
TRBV28 | TRBD1 | ASSQSPDRAGEQY
TRBV7-9 | - | ASSLAGGNQPQH
TRBV21-1 | - | ARHTGIAKNIQY
TRBV9 | - | ASSVARTDTQY
TRBV30 | - | AWSKLFWQEGTEAF
TRBV2 | - | ATRRSRNEKLF
TRBV6-6 | TRBD1 | ASRAGGENTEAF
TRBV19 | - | ASRAASSTDTQY
TRBV28 | - | ASSTPRVLEYNEKLF
TRBV4-1 | - | ASSQDWGNQETQY
TRBV19 | - | ASSIGAGNYGYT
TRBV10-1 | - | ASNPGASNQPQH